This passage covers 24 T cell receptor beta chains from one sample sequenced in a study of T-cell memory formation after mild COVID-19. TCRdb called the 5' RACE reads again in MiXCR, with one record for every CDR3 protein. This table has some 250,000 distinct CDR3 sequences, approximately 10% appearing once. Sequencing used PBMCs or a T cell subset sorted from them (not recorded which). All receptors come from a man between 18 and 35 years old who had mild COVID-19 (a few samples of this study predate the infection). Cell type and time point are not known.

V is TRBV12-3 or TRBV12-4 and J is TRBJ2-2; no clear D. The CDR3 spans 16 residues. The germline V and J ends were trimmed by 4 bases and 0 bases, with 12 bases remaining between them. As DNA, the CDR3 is TGTGCCAGCAGTTCGCAGAGGTTCGCGAACACCGGGGAGCTGTTTTTT. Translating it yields CASSSQRFANTGELFF.

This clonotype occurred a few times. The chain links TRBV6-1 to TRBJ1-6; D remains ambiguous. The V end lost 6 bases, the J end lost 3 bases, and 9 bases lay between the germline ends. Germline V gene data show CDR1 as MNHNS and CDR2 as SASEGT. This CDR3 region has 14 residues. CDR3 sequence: CASSLMGYNSPLHF. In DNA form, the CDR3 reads TGTGCCAGCAGCCTGATGGGCTATAATTCACCCCTCCACTTT.

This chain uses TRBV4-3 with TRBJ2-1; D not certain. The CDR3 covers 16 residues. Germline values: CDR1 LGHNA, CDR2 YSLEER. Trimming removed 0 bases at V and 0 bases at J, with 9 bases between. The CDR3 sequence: CASSQEDASSYNEQFF. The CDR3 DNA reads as TGCGCCAGCAGCCAAGAGGACGCTAGCTCCTACAATGAGCAGTTCTTC.

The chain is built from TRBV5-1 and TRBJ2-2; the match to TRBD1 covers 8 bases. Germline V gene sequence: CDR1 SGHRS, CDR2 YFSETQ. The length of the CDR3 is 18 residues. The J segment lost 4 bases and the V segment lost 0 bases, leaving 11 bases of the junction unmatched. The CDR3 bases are TGCGCCAGCAGCTTGGATAGTCGGGCAGGGGGCGGCACCGGGGAGCTGTTTTTT. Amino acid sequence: CASSLDSRAGGGTGELFF.

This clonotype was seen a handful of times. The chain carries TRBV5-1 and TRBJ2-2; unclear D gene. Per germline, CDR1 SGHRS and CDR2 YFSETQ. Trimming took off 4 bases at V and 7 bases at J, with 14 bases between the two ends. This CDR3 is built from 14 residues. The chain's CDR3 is CASSTVEGYGELFF. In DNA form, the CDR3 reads TGCGCCAGCAGCACTGTCGAAGGTTACGGGGAGCTGTTTTTT.

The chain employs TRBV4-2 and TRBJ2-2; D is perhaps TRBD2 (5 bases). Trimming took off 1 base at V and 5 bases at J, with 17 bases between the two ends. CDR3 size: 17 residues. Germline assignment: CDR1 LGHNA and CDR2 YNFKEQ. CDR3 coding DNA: TGTGCCAGCAGCCAAGTTCAACCGGGAAGACCTACCGGGGAGCTGTTTTTT. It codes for CASSQVQPGRPTGELFF.

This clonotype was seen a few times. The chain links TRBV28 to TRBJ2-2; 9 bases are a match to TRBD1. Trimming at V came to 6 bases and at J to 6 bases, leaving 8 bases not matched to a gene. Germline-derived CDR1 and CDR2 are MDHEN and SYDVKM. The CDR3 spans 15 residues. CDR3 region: CASRLNRGRSGELFF. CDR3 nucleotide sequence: TGTGCCAGCAGACTAAACAGGGGGCGGTCCGGGGAGCTGTTTTTT.

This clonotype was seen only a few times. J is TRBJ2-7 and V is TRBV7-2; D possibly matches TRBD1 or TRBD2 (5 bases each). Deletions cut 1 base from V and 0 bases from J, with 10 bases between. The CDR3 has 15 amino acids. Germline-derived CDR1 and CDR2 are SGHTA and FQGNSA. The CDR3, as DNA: TGTGCCAGCAGCTTAGTCGGGACGGGCTCCTACGAGCAGTACTTC. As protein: CASSLVGTGSYEQYF.

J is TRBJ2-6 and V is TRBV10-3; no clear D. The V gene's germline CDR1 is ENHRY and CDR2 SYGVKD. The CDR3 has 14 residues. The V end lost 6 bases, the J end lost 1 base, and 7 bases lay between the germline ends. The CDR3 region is CAISDNSGANVLTF. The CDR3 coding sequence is TGTGCCATCAGCGATAATTCTGGGGCCAACGTCCTGACTTTC.

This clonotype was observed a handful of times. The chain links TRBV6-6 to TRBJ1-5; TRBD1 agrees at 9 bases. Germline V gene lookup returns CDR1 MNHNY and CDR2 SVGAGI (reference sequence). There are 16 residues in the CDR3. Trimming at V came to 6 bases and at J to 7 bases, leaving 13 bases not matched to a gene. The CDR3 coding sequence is TGTGCCAGCAGCCGCGGGACAGGGCGTCGGGGGCAGCCCCAGCATTTT. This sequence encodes CASSRGTGRRGQPQHF.

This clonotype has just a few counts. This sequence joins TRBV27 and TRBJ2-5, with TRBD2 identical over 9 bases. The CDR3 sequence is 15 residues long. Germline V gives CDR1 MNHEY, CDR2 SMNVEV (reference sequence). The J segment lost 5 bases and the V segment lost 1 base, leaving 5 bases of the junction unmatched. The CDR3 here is CASSLWRGGQETQYF. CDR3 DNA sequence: TGTGCCAGCAGTTTATGGCGGGGGGGCCAGGAGACCCAGTACTTC.

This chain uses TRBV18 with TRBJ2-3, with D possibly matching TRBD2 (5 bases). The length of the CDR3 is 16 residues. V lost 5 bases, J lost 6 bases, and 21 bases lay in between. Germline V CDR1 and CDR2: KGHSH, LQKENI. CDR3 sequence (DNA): TGTGCCAGCTCAGAGGACTCCGCCGTCAGTAGTGATACGCAGTATTTT. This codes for CASSEDSAVSSDTQYF.

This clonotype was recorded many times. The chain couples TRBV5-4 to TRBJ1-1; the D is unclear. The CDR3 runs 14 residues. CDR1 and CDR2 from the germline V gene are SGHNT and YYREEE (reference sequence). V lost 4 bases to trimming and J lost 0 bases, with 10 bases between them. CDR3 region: CASSPSAVNTEAFF. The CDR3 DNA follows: TGTGCCAGCAGCCCTTCTGCAGTGAACACTGAAGCTTTCTTT.

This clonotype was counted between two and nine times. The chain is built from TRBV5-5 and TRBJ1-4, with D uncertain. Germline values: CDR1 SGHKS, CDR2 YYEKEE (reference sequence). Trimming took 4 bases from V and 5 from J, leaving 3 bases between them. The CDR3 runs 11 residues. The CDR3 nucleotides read TGTGCCAGCAGCAGGAATGAAAAACTGTTTTTT. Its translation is CASSRNEKLFF.

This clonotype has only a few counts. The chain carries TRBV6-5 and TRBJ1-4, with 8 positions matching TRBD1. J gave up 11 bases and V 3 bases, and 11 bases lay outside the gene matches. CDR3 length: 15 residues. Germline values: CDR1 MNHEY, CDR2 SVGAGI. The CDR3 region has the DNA TGTGCCAGCAGTTATTCTCCGGGACAGGCCTCTAAACTGTTTTTT. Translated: CASSYSPGQASKLFF.

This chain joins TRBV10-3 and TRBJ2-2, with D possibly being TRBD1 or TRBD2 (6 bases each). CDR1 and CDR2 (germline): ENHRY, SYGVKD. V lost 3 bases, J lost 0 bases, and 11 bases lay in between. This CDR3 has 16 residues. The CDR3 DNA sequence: TGTGCCATCAGTGAAGGGGGGCGGGCGAACACCGGGGAGCTGTTTTTT. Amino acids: CAISEGGRANTGELFF.

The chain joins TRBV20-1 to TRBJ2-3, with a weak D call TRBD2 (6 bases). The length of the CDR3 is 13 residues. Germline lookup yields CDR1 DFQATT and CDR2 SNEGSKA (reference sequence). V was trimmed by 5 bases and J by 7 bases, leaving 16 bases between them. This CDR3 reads CSAWDLKTYTQYF. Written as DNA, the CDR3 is TGCAGTGCTTGGGACTTAAAAACCTATACGCAGTATTTT.

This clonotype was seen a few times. CDR3 DNA: TGTGCCAGCAGCTCCGCGCCTGAGGGGGAGCGGGATGAGCAGTTCTTC. It yields the protein CASSSAPEGERDEQFF. This chain uses TRBV11-2 with TRBJ2-1; D possibly matches TRBD1 or TRBD2 (6 bases each). Trimming took 4 bases from V and 8 from J, leaving 21 bases between them. Germline lookup yields CDR1 SGHAT and CDR2 FQNNGV. CDR3 length equals 16 residues.

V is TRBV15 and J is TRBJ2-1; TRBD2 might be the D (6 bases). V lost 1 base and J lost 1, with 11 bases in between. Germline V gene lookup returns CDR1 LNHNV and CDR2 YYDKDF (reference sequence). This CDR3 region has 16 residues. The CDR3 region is CATSRGLVGSYNEQFF. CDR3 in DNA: TGTGCCACCAGCAGAGGACTAGTTGGTTCCTACAATGAGCAGTTCTTC.

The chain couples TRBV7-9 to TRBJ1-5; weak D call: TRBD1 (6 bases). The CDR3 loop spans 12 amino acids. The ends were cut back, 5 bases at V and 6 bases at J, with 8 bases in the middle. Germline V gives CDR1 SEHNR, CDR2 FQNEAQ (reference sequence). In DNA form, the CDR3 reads TGTGCCAGCAGCAGGGGGATTCAGCCCCAGCATTTT. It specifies CASSRGIQPQHF.

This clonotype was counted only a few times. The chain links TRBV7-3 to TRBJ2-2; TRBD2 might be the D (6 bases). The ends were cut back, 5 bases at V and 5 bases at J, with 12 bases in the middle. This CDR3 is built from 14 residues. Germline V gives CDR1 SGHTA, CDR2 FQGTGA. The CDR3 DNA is TGTGCCAGCAGCCCCACTCGGGGGACCGGGGAGCTGTTTTTT. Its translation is CASSPTRGTGELFF. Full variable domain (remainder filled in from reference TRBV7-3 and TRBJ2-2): GAGVSQTPSNKVTEKGKYVELRCDPISGHTALYWYRQSLGQGPEFLIYFQGTGAADDSGLPNDRFFAVRPEGSVSTLKIQRTERGDSAVYLCASSPTRGTGELFFGEGSRLTVL.

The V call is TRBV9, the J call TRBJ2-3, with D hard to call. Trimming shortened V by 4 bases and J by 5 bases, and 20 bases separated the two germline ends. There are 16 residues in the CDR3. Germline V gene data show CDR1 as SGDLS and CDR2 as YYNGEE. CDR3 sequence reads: CASSTTRASPGDTQYF. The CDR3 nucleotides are TGTGCCAGCAGCACAACCCGGGCCTCACCCGGAGATACGCAGTATTTT.

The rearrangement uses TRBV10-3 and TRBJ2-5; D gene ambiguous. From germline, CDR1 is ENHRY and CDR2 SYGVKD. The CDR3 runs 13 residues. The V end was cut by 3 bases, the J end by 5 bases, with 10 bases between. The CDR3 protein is CAISDSLWETQYF. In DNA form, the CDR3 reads TGTGCCATCAGTGACTCCCTCTGGGAGACCCAGTACTTC.

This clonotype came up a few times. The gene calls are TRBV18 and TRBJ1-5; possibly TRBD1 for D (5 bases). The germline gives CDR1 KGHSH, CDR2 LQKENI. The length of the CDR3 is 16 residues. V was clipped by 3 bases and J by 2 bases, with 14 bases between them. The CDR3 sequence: CASSPGQGNRNQPQHF. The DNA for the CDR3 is TGTGCCAGCTCACCCGGGCAGGGCAACCGCAATCAGCCCCAGCATTTT.